This TCR beta chain was sequenced in a study of technical replicates of blood from a few donors (dated by TCRdb to the late 2010s). As concerns this clone: Its antigen is still unknown. Per-base qualities were not stored, and no clone one base away is much larger.

The germline V gene (reference sequence) yields LNHNV for CDR1 and YYDKDF for CDR2. Its CDR3 holds 17 amino acids, cysteine through phenylalanine. The DNA shown is the 51-base CDR3, in frame from base 1. At the junction V is shortened by 5 bases and J by 0 bases, with 16 bases in between. The library relied on the immunoSEQ multiplex PCR assay. This immuneACCESS table, as held by TCRdb, lists in-frame sequences with V and J called but not all clones. Of the missing ones, under half trace to an unresolved V gene in checked studies; the others have no known cause. This sample has 60,000 to 85,000 clones in its table, and 94% of those were observed once. 0.3% to 0.5% of the sample lies in the top ten.

Specimen: T cells isolated from PBMCs. The V and J genes are TRBV15 and TRBJ2-2; perhaps TRBD1 is the D gene, with 5 bases matching. This TCR was sampled from a human donor in good health. The CDR3 has the sequence CATSDPATEANTGELFF. The DNA sequence is given as TGTGCCACCAGCGACCCCGCGACAGAAGCGAACACCGGGGAGCTGTTTTTT.